The 24 T cell receptor beta chains below come from one sample, sequenced in a study of T cells in tuberculosis. Sequenced by immunoSEQ multiplex PCR; TCRdb stores in-frame clones only, minus some. The repertoire holds 45,000 or so clones, with nearly 95% as singletons. Sequenced material: PBMCs. The receptors were gathered from a donor between 10 and 35 years old with latent tuberculosis or without tuberculosis infection.

J is TRBJ2-2 and V is TRBV4-2; D may be TRBD1 (6 bases). V was trimmed by 0 bases and J by 7 bases, leaving 15 bases between them. The CDR3 is 16 amino acids. The germline V gene encodes CDR1 LGHNA and CDR2 YNFKEQ. The CDR3 is CASSQDLARGSGELFF. DNA of the CDR3: TGTGCCAGCAGCCAAGATCTGGCCAGGGGAAGCGGGGAGCTGTTTTTT.

This sequence joins TRBV15 and TRBJ1-1, with D unclear. The V end lost 8 bases, the J end lost 1 base, and 11 bases lay between the germline ends. CDR3 size: 13 residues. CDR1 and CDR2 (germline): LNHNV, YYDKDF (reference sequence). CDR3 amino acids: CATAGSPNTEAFF. The CDR3 DNA is TGTGCCACCGCAGGATCCCCGAACACTGAAGCTTTCTTT.

J is TRBJ2-3 and V is TRBV9; TRBD2 aligns across 7 bases. The CDR3 length is 16 residues. After removal of 4 bases from V and 1 base from J, the junction contained 9 bases not matched to a gene. CDR1 is SGDLS, CDR2 YYNGEE, per germline. CDR3 DNA: TGTGCCAGCAGCACCGGGGGGTCGACAGGCACAGATACGCAGTATTTT. Translation gives CASSTGGSTGTDTQYF.

The chain uses TRBV11-1 and TRBJ2-7, with D hard to call. CDR1 and CDR2 (germline): SGHAT, FQDESV (reference sequence). This CDR3 is built from 18 residues. V lost 1 base to trimming and J lost 0 bases, with 19 bases between them. The CDR3 protein is CASSLEVGGLDVSYEQYF. In DNA form, the CDR3 reads TGTGCCAGCAGCTTAGAGGTAGGTGGGCTCGACGTCTCCTACGAGCAGTACTTC.

The chain employs TRBV2 and TRBJ2-7; D is ambiguous. Trimming removed 7 bases at V and 3 bases at J, with 10 bases between. This CDR3 region has 12 residues. The germline V gene encodes CDR1 SNHLY and CDR2 FYNNEI. Written as DNA, the CDR3 is TGTGCCAGCAACAGACCGGACTACGAGCAGTACTTC. Its protein product is CASNRPDYEQYF.

This chain joins TRBV5-5 and TRBJ1-5; 7 bases match TRBD1. The length of the CDR3 is 14 residues. The trim removed 4 bases at V and 7 bases at J, leaving 8 bases unmatched. The germline V gene encodes CDR1 SGHKS and CDR2 YYEKEE (reference sequence). The CDR3 bases are TGTGCCAGCAGCCGCGCAGGGGGTTGGCAGCCCCAGCATTTT. Protein sequence: CASSRAGGWQPQHF.

The V call is TRBV11-2, the J call TRBJ1-1, with 8 bases matching TRBD1. CDR1 is SGHAT and CDR2 is FQNNGV in the germline V gene. The CDR3 has 13 amino acids. The trim removed 3 bases at V and 4 bases at J, leaving 1 base unmatched. CDR3 amino acids: CASSFQGATEAFF. For the CDR3, the DNA is TGTGCCAGCAGCTTTCAGGGGGCCACTGAAGCTTTCTTT.

The V call is TRBV2, the J call TRBJ2-7, with 9 nucleotides matching TRBD2. The CDR3 loop spans 17 amino acids. The J segment lost 0 bases and the V segment lost 6 bases, leaving 12 bases of the junction unmatched. Germline V gene lookup returns CDR1 SNHLY and CDR2 FYNNEI. CDR3 sequence (DNA): TGTGCCAGCAGCCAATCTGGCGGGGGGGATTCCTCCTACGAGCAGTACTTC. Amino acid sequence: CASSQSGGGDSSYEQYF.

The chain combines TRBV18 with TRBJ1-1; D might be TRBD1 (6 bases). V shed 2 bases and J shed 5 bases, with 9 bases lying between them. The CDR3 length is 13 residues. Germline loops: CDR1 KGHSH, CDR2 LQKENI. The CDR3 bases are TGTGCCAGCTCACCAGTCAGGGGAACTGAAGCTTTCTTT. Its translation is CASSPVRGTEAFF.

V usage is TRBV7-2 and J usage is TRBJ2-7, with D possibly TRBD1 on 7 matching bases. Germline-derived CDR1 and CDR2 are SGHTA and FQGNSA. Trimming took 7 bases from V and 6 from J, leaving 19 bases between them. CDR3 length: 14 residues. DNA for the CDR3: TGTGCCAGCACCGGGGGCAGGGGGGCAGGCGAGCAGTACTTC. Translated: CASTGGRGAGEQYF.

The CDR3 DNA reads as TGTGCCAGCAGTGCACACAGGGGGAATGAGCAGTTCTTC. Protein: CASSAHRGNEQFF. V is TRBV6-1 and J is TRBJ2-1; 8 nucleotides agree with TRBD1. Germline V gene sequence: CDR1 MNHNS, CDR2 SASEGT. V lost 4 bases and J lost 7; bases outside the gene matches: 3. The CDR3 totals 13 residues.

The chain carries TRBV5-8 and TRBJ1-5, with D possibly matching TRBD1 (5 bases). V shed 4 bases and J shed 4 bases, with 15 bases lying between them. The germline V gene has CDR1 SGHTS and CDR2 YDEGEE. This CDR3 is 15 amino acids long. This CDR3 reads CASSLGFRGNQPQHF. The DNA for the CDR3 is TGTGCCAGCAGCCTTGGATTTAGGGGAAATCAGCCCCAGCATTTT.

This clone was observed once. V usage is TRBV6-6 and J usage is TRBJ2-1, with D hard to call. Germline values: CDR1 MNHNY, CDR2 SVGAGI (reference sequence). The CDR3 covers 16 residues. V lost 5 bases and J lost 7, with 21 bases in between. The CDR3, as DNA: TGTGCCAGCAGTCCCCTCGATGTGATCCAGTTAAATGAGCAGTTCTTC. Protein: CASSPLDVIQLNEQFF.

The chain employs TRBV5-4 and TRBJ1-2, with D hard to call. Germline values: CDR1 SGHNT, CDR2 YYREEE (reference sequence). The CDR3 is 14 residues long. Trimming removed 0 bases at V and 4 bases at J, with 10 bases between. CDR3 sequence reads: CASSLGPGVYGYTF. The DNA for the CDR3 is TGTGCCAGCAGCTTGGGACCCGGGGTCTATGGCTACACCTTC.

The V and J genes are TRBV18 and TRBJ2-7; D unclear. CDR1 is KGHSH and CDR2 is LQKENI in the germline V gene. V shed 0 bases and J shed 2 bases, with 8 bases lying between them. The CDR3 covers 14 residues. The CDR3 nucleotides are TGTGCCAGCTCACCACCGGTCAGGACCTACGAGCAGTACTTC. This gives the protein CASSPPVRTYEQYF. Together with reference TRBV18 and TRBJ2-7, the CDR3 gives the full variable domain: NAGVMQNPRHLVRRRGQEARLRCSPMKGHSHVYWYRQLPEEGLKFMVYLQKENIIDESGMPKERFSAEFPKEGPSILRIQQVVRGDSAAYFCASSPPVRTYEQYFGPGTRLTVT.

The chain couples TRBV9 to TRBJ2-1; D may be TRBD2 (6 bases). The CDR3 loop spans 14 amino acids. Trimming shortened V by 3 bases and J by 2 bases, and 9 bases separated the two germline ends. Germline V lookup: CDR1 SGDLS, CDR2 YYNGEE. Here the CDR3 reads CASSERATYNEQFF. CDR3 nucleotides: TGTGCCAGCAGCGAGCGGGCTACCTACAATGAGCAGTTCTTC.

Only one count was recorded for this clone. V gene TRBV11-3 combines with J gene TRBJ1-2; D not certain. Germline lookup yields CDR1 SGHNT and CDR2 YENEEA. V shed 9 bases and J shed 8 bases, with 7 bases lying between them. The CDR3 spans 9 residues. CDR3 sequence: CASSLGYTF. In DNA, the CDR3 is TGTGCCAGTTCTCTAGGCTACACCTTC.

J is TRBJ2-1 and V is TRBV9, with D perhaps matching TRBD2 (5 bases). The CDR3 is 16 residues long. V lost 0 bases and J 6 bases, leaving 16 bases between the germline ends. Germline assignment: CDR1 SGDLS and CDR2 YYNGEE. The CDR3 region is CASSVAGLTLGNEQFF. The CDR3 coding sequence is TGTGCCAGCAGCGTAGCTGGACTCACCTTAGGCAATGAGCAGTTCTTC.

V and J are TRBV6-5 and TRBJ2-5; D might be TRBD2 (6 bases). The V and J ends lost 5 bases and 5 bases respectively, with 18 bases between them. Germline lookup yields CDR1 MNHEY and CDR2 SVGAGI. The CDR3 is made up of 15 amino acids. CDR3 loop: CASSLDRVGGETQYF. The CDR3 nucleotides read TGTGCCAGCAGTCTTGACCGTGTTGGGGGGGAGACCCAGTACTTC.

The chain has TRBV7-2 and TRBJ2-3, with TRBD1 identical over 10 bases. The junction had 13 bases not matched to a gene; V was cut back by 6 bases and J by 7 bases. CDR3 length equals 16 residues. Looked up from germline, CDR1 is SGHTA and CDR2 is FQGNSA. CDR3 coding DNA: TGTGCCAGCAGTTCTAGCAGGGACAGGGGTTTACATACGCAGTATTTT. Protein sequence: CASSSSRDRGLHTQYF. The full variable domain, with the rest looked up from reference TRBV7-2 and TRBJ2-3, is GAGVSQSPSNKVTEKGKDVELRCDPISGHTALYWYRQSLGQGLEFLIYFQGNSAPDKSGLPSDRFSAERTGGSVSTLTIQRTQQEDSAVYLCASSSSRDRGLHTQYFGPGTRLTVL.

The chain is built from TRBV5-8 and TRBJ1-2, with 8 bases identical to TRBD1. Looked up from germline, CDR1 is SGHTS and CDR2 is YDEGEE. The CDR3 loop spans 17 amino acids. Germline trimming cut 0 bases from V and 5 bases from J; bases unmatched to any gene: 12. The CDR3 nucleotides are TGTGCCAGCAGCTTGGAATTAGGGACAGGCCCTGAGTATGGCTACACCTTC. It yields the protein CASSLELGTGPEYGYTF. Full variable domain (outside the CDR3, taken from reference TRBV5-8 and TRBJ1-2): EAGVTQSPTHLIKTRGQQATLRCSPISGHTSVYWYQQALGLGLQFLLWYDEGEERNRGNFPPRFSGRQFPNYSSELNVNALELEDSALYLCASSLELGTGPEYGYTFGSGTRLTVV.

This clone appeared a single time. V and J are TRBV25-1 and TRBJ2-3; no clear D gene. Between the trimmed V and J ends, which lost 8 bases and 2 bases, there was a span of 8 bases. Germline loops: CDR1 MGHDK, CDR2 SYGVNS. The CDR3 extends over 12 amino acids. Written as DNA, the CDR3 is TGTGCCAGCCGACTGAACACAGATACGCAGTATTTT. Encoded protein: CASRLNTDTQYF.

The chain is built from TRBV6-1 and TRBJ2-5; D perhaps matches TRBD2 (5 bases). Matching the DNA end better, TRBJ2-7 makes the J call doubtful. The CDR3 sequence is 15 residues long. Germline V gives CDR1 MNHNS, CDR2 SASEGT. The CDR3 loop is CASSESGSSLYEQYF. The CDR3 DNA reads as TGTGCCAGCAGTGAAAGTGGGAGCTCCCTCTACGAGCAGTACTTC.

This chain joins TRBV6-6 and TRBJ1-4; the D gene is possibly TRBD1 (6 bases). The CDR3 runs 15 residues. Germline V gene data show CDR1 as MNHNY and CDR2 as SVGAGI (reference sequence). Trimming took off 0 bases at V and 8 bases at J, with 13 bases between the two ends. The CDR3 nucleotides are TGTGCCAGCAGTTACTCGGGGGGGCAGGGCGAAAAACTGTTTTTT. This translates into CASSYSGGQGEKLFF.